This T cell receptor beta chain stems from a study of T cells in Graves' hyperthyroidism and ophthalmopathy. Amplified TCR beta CDR3 regions came from RNA transcripts. HTBI primers were the set used in a first-round RT-PCR of the TCR CDR3. Each CDR3 protein gets one entry after TCRdb re-called the multiplex PCR reads with MiXCR. Of more than 550,000 distinct CDR3 sequences detected, roughly a sixth appear once; the ten largest clones hold 15% to 18%. Germline assignment: CDR1 LNHNV and CDR2 YYDKDF (reference sequence). The trim removed 6 bases at V and 2 bases at J, leaving 11 bases unmatched. CDR3 length: 16 residues. This clonotype occurred many times.

Sequencing was done on a sample of blood. V gene TRBV15 combines with J gene TRBJ2-3; 7 bases fit TRBD2. The source of this sequence is a man in his forties or fifties with Graves' hyperthyroidism. The chain's CDR3 is CATSTSEGYTTDTQYF. For the CDR3, the DNA is TGTGCCACCAGTACTAGCGAGGGATACACCACAGATACGCAGTATTTT.